The clone carrying this T cell receptor beta chain has a count of ten or more. Its antigen is not identified. V was cut by 0 bases and J by 2 bases, with 6 bases left in between. Germline CDR1 reads SGHRS; CDR2 reads YFSETQ. This CDR3 has 14 amino acids. The record originates from a study of CD8 T cells in ankylosing spondylitis. Study outcomes and limitations: Blood of patients with ankylosing spondylitis appeared to be characterized by a TCR beta motif of eight or nine highly homologous variants.

Each CDR3 protein gets one entry after TCRdb re-called the 5' RACE reads with MiXCR. The repertoire has a few hundred thousand distinct CDR3 sequences, less than 9.5% of them found once; the top ten carry roughly 15%. The source is a male donor with ankylosing spondylitis. The rearrangement uses TRBV5-1 and TRBJ1-5; D is uncertain. The sample was blood, either unsorted or a sorted T cell fraction (not recorded which). The DNA for the CDR3 is TGCGCCAGCAGCTTGGAAGGTGGCAATCAGCCCCAGCATTTT. This gives the protein CASSLEGGNQPQHF.